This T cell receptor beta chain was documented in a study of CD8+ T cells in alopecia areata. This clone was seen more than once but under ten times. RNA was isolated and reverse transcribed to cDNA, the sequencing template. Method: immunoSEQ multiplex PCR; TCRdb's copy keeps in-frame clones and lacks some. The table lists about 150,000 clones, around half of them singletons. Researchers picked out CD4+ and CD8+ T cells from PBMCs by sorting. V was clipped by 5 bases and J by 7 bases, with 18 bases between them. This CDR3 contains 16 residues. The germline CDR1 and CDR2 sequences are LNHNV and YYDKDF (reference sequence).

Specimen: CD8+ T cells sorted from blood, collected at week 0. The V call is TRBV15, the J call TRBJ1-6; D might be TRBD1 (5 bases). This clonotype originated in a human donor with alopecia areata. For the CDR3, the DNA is TGTGCCACCAGCCCGGGCCCGGGACCGGGGAATTCACCCCTCCACTTT. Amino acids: CATSPGPGPGNSPLHF.